Following are 21 T cell receptor beta chains from one sample sequenced in a study of neoadjuvant anti-PD-1 for oral cavity cancer. TCRdb keeps only in-frame clones here, not all; method: immunoSEQ multiplex PCR. The sample has over 11,000 clones; about two thirds are singletons. The sequences come from PBMCs, collected before nivolumab (anti-PD-1) treatment. All receptors come from a person between 40 and 85 years old with oral cavity squamous cell carcinoma.

This clone has more than one count but fewer than ten. The chain uses TRBV19 and TRBJ1-1; 8 nucleotides align to TRBD1. V trimming: 6 bases; J trimming: 3 bases; junction bases outside the gene matches: 12. The CDR3 runs 16 residues. The germline V gene has CDR1 LNHDA and CDR2 SQIVND (reference sequence). The CDR3 coding sequence is TGTGCCAGTAGGATGGACAGGGCTCAGGCGGACACTGAAGCTTTCTTT. Translation: CASRMDRAQADTEAFF.

This chain joins TRBV7-3 and TRBJ2-1, with D possibly TRBD1 on 5 matching bases. Trimming cost V 4 bases and J 2 bases, with 6 bases left between them. The CDR3 spans 13 residues. Germline CDR1 and CDR2: SGHTA and FQGTGA. The CDR3 protein is CASSSDTYNEQFF. CDR3 nucleotide sequence: TGTGCCAGCAGCTCGGACACCTACAATGAGCAGTTCTTC.

This clone was observed once. The chain combines TRBV30 with TRBJ1-3; D unresolved. Trimming removed 2 bases at V and 0 bases at J, with 8 bases between. Germline V gene lookup returns CDR1 GTSNPN and CDR2 SVGIG (reference sequence). This CDR3 region has 14 residues. The CDR3 spells CAWSREDSGNTIYF. The CDR3 nucleotides read TGTGCCTGGAGTAGGGAGGACTCTGGAAACACCATATATTTT.

The chain carries TRBV5-4 and TRBJ2-1; a possible D gene is TRBD1 (5 bases). V lost 5 bases, J lost 2 bases, and 17 bases lay in between. The CDR3 runs to 16 residues. From germline, CDR1 is SGHNT and CDR2 YYREEE (reference sequence). Here the CDR3 reads CASSSRRGGAYNEQFF. CDR3 nucleotides: TGTGCCAGCAGTTCCCGAAGGGGCGGAGCCTACAATGAGCAGTTCTTC.

The genes are TRBV27 and TRBJ1-2; the D is unclear. Trimming took 6 bases from V and 8 from J, leaving 28 bases between them. Germline V gene data show CDR1 as MNHEY and CDR2 as SMNVEV (reference sequence). The CDR3 consists of 17 residues. This CDR3 reads CASRDTPRAFGGEGYTF. The CDR3, as DNA: TGTGCCAGCAGGGATACCCCTCGGGCCTTCGGCGGGGAGGGCTACACCTTC.

This clone was found a few times. The chain is built from TRBV18 and TRBJ1-5; a possible D gene is TRBD1 (5 bases). The V gene's germline CDR1 is KGHSH and CDR2 LQKENI. The CDR3 is 15 residues long. V lost 3 bases, J lost 6 bases, and 15 bases lay in between. The CDR3 protein is CASSPRQGASQPQHF. In DNA, the CDR3 is TGTGCCAGCTCACCCCGGCAGGGAGCCAGTCAGCCCCAGCATTTT.

This clone has more than one count but fewer than ten. This sequence joins TRBV5-6 and TRBJ2-7; D remains ambiguous. Deletions cut 7 bases from V and 5 bases from J, with 19 bases between. Looked up from germline, CDR1 is SGHDT and CDR2 is YYEEEE. The CDR3 extends over 14 amino acids. CDR3 residues: CASYSRSLRDEQYF. The CDR3 region has the DNA TGTGCCAGCTACAGTCGGTCACTTCGGGACGAGCAGTACTTC.

The CDR3 loop is CASSPRGVSTNTEAFF. In DNA form, the CDR3 reads TGCGCCAGCAGCCCGAGGGGGGTTTCCACGAACACTGAAGCTTTCTTT. The chain is built from TRBV5-1 and TRBJ1-1; TRBD1 might be the D (6 bases). This CDR3 is built from 16 residues. CDR1 is SGHRS, CDR2 YFSETQ, per germline. Deletions cut 4 bases from V and 1 base from J, with 17 bases between.

This chain joins TRBV2 and TRBJ2-4; D is undetermined. The V gene lost 4 bases and the J gene lost 0 bases, with 7 bases spanning the gap. This CDR3 contains 14 residues. Germline V CDR1 and CDR2: SNHLY, FYNNEI. The CDR3 DNA reads as TGTGCCAGCAGTGTCGGGCTAGCCAAAAACATTCAGTACTTC. Its protein product is CASSVGLAKNIQYF.

The gene calls are TRBV19 and TRBJ1-1; D gene ambiguous. This CDR3 is built from 14 residues. Germline V lookup: CDR1 LNHDA, CDR2 SQIVND (reference sequence). Trimming stripped 4 bases from V and 4 bases from J, with 13 bases between. In nucleotides, the CDR3 is TGTGCCAGTAGTAAGGACGGACTAACCACTGAAGCTTTCTTT. This translates into CASSKDGLTTEAFF.

The chain carries TRBV28 and TRBJ2-7; D is ambiguous. CDR3 length: 14 residues. CDR1 and CDR2 from the germline V gene are MDHEN and SYDVKM. V was trimmed by 8 bases and J by 5 bases, leaving 19 bases between them. This chain's CDR3 is CASGIGAGLDEQYF. The CDR3, as DNA: TGTGCCAGCGGTATCGGCGCCGGGCTCGACGAGCAGTACTTC.

This clone came up once. This chain joins TRBV5-1 and TRBJ1-2; D is undetermined. The CDR3 is made up of 13 amino acids. Germline CDR1 and CDR2: SGHRS and YFSETQ. V was cut by 4 bases and J by 8 bases, with 15 bases left in between. The CDR3 nucleotides read TGCGCCAGCAGCCAGGACCGGGCGGGAGGCTACACCTTC. It translates to CASSQDRAGGYTF.

The chain is built from TRBV30 and TRBJ2-7; D not certain. Germline CDR1 is GTSNPN and CDR2 is SVGIG (reference sequence). V was cut by 5 bases and J by 12 bases, with 17 bases left in between. CDR3 length: 11 residues. The CDR3 here is CAWAGLRATYF. CDR3 coding DNA: TGTGCCTGGGCCGGGTTGCGAGCGACGTACTTC.

The chain uses TRBV5-1 and TRBJ1-2, with D unresolved. The CDR3 totals 12 residues. CDR1 and CDR2 from the germline V gene are SGHRS and YFSETQ. Trimming took off 7 bases at V and 6 bases at J, with 13 bases between the two ends. The CDR3 spells CASAPPGHGYTF. CDR3 DNA sequence: TGCGCCAGCGCCCCCCCCGGTCATGGCTACACCTTC.

This chain joins TRBV6-1 and TRBJ2-1; 8 nucleotides agree with TRBD1. The ends lost 3 bases at V and 7 bases at J; junction bases unmatched: 8. The CDR3 spans 15 residues. Germline V gene sequence: CDR1 MNHNS, CDR2 SASEGT. In DNA, the CDR3 is TGTGCCAGCAGTGACAGGGGGCAGTTTAGGAATGAGCAGTTCTTC. This sequence encodes CASSDRGQFRNEQFF.

This clone was counted between two and nine times. The V gene is TRBV4-1, the J gene TRBJ1-2; TRBD1 might be the D (6 bases). CDR1 is MGHRA, CDR2 YSYEKL, per germline. The CDR3 consists of 16 residues. The ends were cut back, 0 bases at V and 4 bases at J, with 15 bases in the middle. The CDR3 nucleotides read TGCGCCAGCAGCCAAGATCGCACACAGGGCACCTATGGCTACACCTTC. Translated: CASSQDRTQGTYGYTF.

This chain links TRBV7-9 with TRBJ2-5; possible D gene TRBD2, 6 bases. CDR1 is SEHNR, CDR2 FQNEAQ, per germline (reference sequence). Trimming shortened V by 5 bases and J by 1 base, and 11 bases separated the two germline ends. The CDR3 consists of 14 residues. In DNA form, the CDR3 reads TGTGCCAGCAGCCTCCGGGACTTCCAAGAGACCCAGTACTTC. Amino acid sequence: CASSLRDFQETQYF. Full variable domain (outside the CDR3, taken from reference TRBV7-9 and TRBJ2-5): DTGVSQNPRHKITKRGQNVTFRCDPISEHNRLYWYRQTLGQGPEFLTYFQNEAQLEKSRLLSDRFSAERPKGSFSTLEIQRTEQGDSAMYLCASSLRDFQETQYFGPGTRLLVL.

This rearrangement joins TRBV6-5 to TRBJ2-7; a weak D match, TRBD2 (5 bases). The V end lost 10 bases, the J end lost 2 bases, and 9 bases lay between the germline ends. Germline CDR1 and CDR2: MNHEY and SVGAGI. The CDR3 sequence is 11 residues long. CDR3 residues: CATAEAYEQYF. Written as DNA, the CDR3 is TGTGCCACCGCGGAGGCCTACGAGCAGTACTTC.

The rearrangement uses TRBV6-6 and TRBJ1-1; TRBD1 is a possible D gene (5 bases). Trimming removed 7 bases from V and 4 bases from J, with 19 bases in between. The CDR3 spans 15 residues. Germline V gene data show CDR1 as MNHNY and CDR2 as SVGAGI (reference sequence). The CDR3 DNA sequence: TGTGCCAGCACCCCTCCGCCTCACAGGCGCACTGAAGCTTTCTTT. Translating it yields CASTPPPHRRTEAFF.

CDR3 region: CASSLGQPYTEAFF. The CDR3 bases are TGCGCCAGCAGCTTGGGACAACCATACACTGAAGCTTTCTTT. The V gene is TRBV5-1, the J gene TRBJ1-1; D gene ambiguous. The CDR3 runs to 14 residues. V lost 0 bases and J 3 bases, leaving 9 bases between the germline ends. The germline CDR1 and CDR2 sequences are SGHRS and YFSETQ. The full variable domain, rest sourced from reference TRBV5-1 and TRBJ1-1, is KAGVTQTPRYLIKTRGQQVTLSCSPISGHRSVSWYQQTPGQGLQFLFEYFSETQRNKGNFPGRFSGRQFSNSRSEMNVSTLELGDSALYLCASSLGQPYTEAFFGQGTRLTVV.

The chain uses TRBV7-2 and TRBJ2-5, with TRBD2 matching 7 bases. The ends lost 3 bases at V and 5 bases at J; junction bases unmatched: 6. This CDR3 region has 14 residues. Germline values: CDR1 SGHTA, CDR2 FQGNSA. This CDR3 is CASSLAGVGETQYF. The CDR3 coding sequence is TGTGCCAGCAGCTTGGCGGGAGTGGGGGAGACCCAGTACTTC.